A selection of T cell receptor beta chains follows, all from one sample in a study of cytomegalovirus exposure and HLA in healthy donors. Using immunoSEQ multiplex PCR, the repertoire was profiled, and TCRdb retains in-frame clones only, with some absent. The table has more than 150,000 clones, 80% seen once. Input material: PBMCs. The source of these receptors is a girl between 10 and 17 years old in good health and CMV-seropositive. CDR3s leave out the opening cysteine and the closing phenylalanine or tryptophan. D genes are given only for firm matches.

- | TRBV6-5 | ASRGTEAF
TRBD1 | TRBV30 | AWRAGQGFSPLH
- | TRBV13 | ASSVREGTEY
- | TRBV4-1 | ASSQGPVPGATEAF
- | TRBV30 | AWETGTRKNIQY
TRBD2 | TRBV6-5 | ASRQGLASYEQY
TRBD1 | TRBV19 | ASSSDRGTQY
TRBD1 | TRBV5-6 | ASSRNRDRVGNEQF
TRBD1 | TRBV5-3 | ARSLGTGKTYEQY
TRBD2 | TRBV5-1 | ASSLAPGGETQY
TRBD1 | TRBV7-9 | ASSPGQGADTQY
TRBD1 | TRBV30 | AWNWGQGSTEAF
- | TRBV10-1 | ASSESSGYEQY
- | TRBV25-1 | ASSAGLSNQPQH
TRBD1 | TRBV7-9 | ASSHRGSDTEAF
TRBD1 | TRBV6-5 | ASSPGTDSNQPQH
TRBD2 | TRBV27 | ASGRGTGELF
- | TRBV7-3 | ASSLAGATDTQY
TRBD1 | TRBV29-1 | SVGQGEEKLF